This passage covers 24 T cell receptor beta chains from one sample sequenced in a study of T cell changes during pregnancy in multiple sclerosis. This table comes from immunoSEQ multiplex PCR, and its TCRdb copy is limited to in-frame clones, with some not included. This sample has under 80,000 clones, with roughly 90% found just once. This specimen was peripheral blood, taken in the first trimester of pregnancy. These receptors were obtained from a female donor with multiple sclerosis, enrolled in a pregnancy study.

Details on this clone: Other DNA sequences within the sample encode an identical CDR3. The CDR3 DNA follows: TGTGCCAGCAGCAGGGACAGGGGTAATGAAAAACTGTTTTTT. Translating it yields CASSRDRGNEKLFF. The rearrangement joins TRBV7-2 to TRBJ1-4; 10 nucleotides match TRBD1. The CDR3 length is 14 residues. The V and J ends lost 5 bases and 4 bases, in that order; junction bases with no gene match: 1. Germline values: CDR1 SGHTA, CDR2 FQGNSA.

This chain connects TRBV27 to TRBJ2-3, with 7 bases identical to TRBD2. Germline V CDR1 and CDR2: MNHEY, SMNVEV (reference sequence). Trimming removed 8 bases from V and 0 bases from J; junction bases left unmatched: 11. This CDR3 contains 16 residues. The CDR3 DNA is TGTGCCAGCCGGATTAAACTAGCGCTGAGCACAGATACGCAGTATTTT. Translated: CASRIKLALSTDTQYF.

About this clone: It may be a read error: a sequence one base away is much more abundant. The rearrangement joins TRBV6-4 to TRBJ2-1; 14 bases map to TRBD2. This CDR3 region has 15 residues. Germline V gene sequence: CDR1 MRHNA, CDR2 SNTAGT. The CDR3 reads CAGSEGTSGSNEQFF. The CDR3, as DNA: TGTGCCGGCAGTGAAGGGACTAGCGGGAGCAATGAGCAGTTCTTC.

In nucleotides, the CDR3 is TGCGCCAGCAGTGTGACGCCGACAGGGTTCAGGGGGGCTGAAGCTTTCTTT. This encodes CASSVTPTGFRGAEAFF. The V gene is TRBV10-2, the J gene TRBJ1-1; 7 bases agree with TRBD1. CDR3 size: 17 residues. From germline, CDR1 is WSHSY and CDR2 SAAADI. With V trimmed by 4 bases and J by 6 bases, 17 bases remained unmatched.

The rearrangement links TRBV7-6 to TRBJ2-1; 7 bases line up with TRBD1. Per the germline V gene, CDR1 is SGHVS and CDR2 is FNYEAQ. V was pared by 3 bases and J by 0 bases, with 8 bases of the junction left unmatched. This CDR3 has 17 residues. This CDR3 reads CASSFSTGPSSYNEQFF. The CDR3, as DNA: TGTGCCAGCAGCTTCTCGACAGGGCCCAGCTCCTACAATGAGCAGTTCTTC.

The chain links TRBV29-1 to TRBJ2-2, with D maybe TRBD2 (5 bases). CDR3 length equals 13 residues. The V and J ends lost 7 bases and 7 bases respectively, with 16 bases between them. From germline, CDR1 is SQVTM and CDR2 ANQGSEA. CDR3 nucleotides: TGCAGCGCTAACTTACTAGTCGGCGGGGAGCTGTTTTTT. Protein: CSANLLVGGELFF.

This clone showed up many times. V and J are TRBV4-1 and TRBJ2-7; 10 bases fit TRBD2. The CDR3 loop spans 14 amino acids. Germline V gene sequence: CDR1 MGHRA, CDR2 YSYEKL. The V gene end was trimmed by 6 bases and the J gene end by 2 bases; junction bases not matched to a gene: 4. The CDR3 sequence: CASRPTSGTYEQYF. CDR3 nucleotide sequence: TGCGCCAGCAGACCTACTAGCGGGACCTACGAGCAGTACTTC.

This clone was counted a single time. J is TRBJ2-1 and V is TRBV9, with 7 bases identical to TRBD2. CDR1 and CDR2 from the germline V gene are SGDLS and YYNGEE. Unmatched junction bases numbered 3, after V lost 2 bases and J lost 7 bases. The CDR3 covers 13 residues. The CDR3 coding sequence is TGTGCCAGCAGCGTTTCTAGCGGAAATGAGCAGTTCTTC. Amino acid sequence: CASSVSSGNEQFF.

This chain joins TRBV5-1 and TRBJ2-7; 7 positions agree with TRBD2. The germline V gene has CDR1 SGHRS and CDR2 YFSETQ. The CDR3 length is 17 residues. The trim removed 3 bases at V and 5 bases at J, leaving 17 bases unmatched. The CDR3 nucleotides are TGCGCCAGCAGCTCGCGAAAGCTCGGGAGGTCCCCCGACGAGCAGTACTTC. Its protein is CASSSRKLGRSPDEQYF. Variable domain in full (rest from reference TRBV5-1 and TRBJ2-7): KAGVTQTPRYLIKTRGQQVTLSCSPISGHRSVSWYQQTPGQGLQFLFEYFSETQRNKGNFPGRFSGRQFSNSRSEMNVSTLELGDSALYLCASSSRKLGRSPDEQYFGPGTRLTVT.

The chain uses TRBV7-2 and TRBJ1-4; 8 bases are a match to TRBD1. The CDR3 contains 15 residues. The ends lost 1 base at V and 7 bases at J; junction bases unmatched: 5. Germline CDR1 reads SGHTA; CDR2 reads FQGNSA. CDR3 sequence (DNA): TGTGCCAGCAGCTTAGAATTGACAGGGGTTGAAAAACTGTTTTTT. This encodes CASSLELTGVEKLFF.

In this sample, this clone turned up once. The J gene is TRBJ2-7, the V gene TRBV4-1; 7 bases fit TRBD2. Losses at the gene ends were 1 base for V and 0 bases for J; bases not matched to a gene: 12. This CDR3 has 18 residues. Germline values: CDR1 MGHRA, CDR2 YSYEKL. CDR3 amino acids: CASSQGFTSGASSYEQYF. CDR3 DNA sequence: TGCGCCAGCAGCCAAGGATTCACAAGCGGGGCTAGCTCCTACGAGCAGTACTTC.

The chain recombines TRBV30 with TRBJ1-1; 7 nucleotides match TRBD1. The CDR3 has 14 amino acids. Germline V CDR1 and CDR2: GTSNPN, SVGIG (reference sequence). Trimming removed 4 bases from V and 0 bases from J; junction bases left unmatched: 5. DNA of the CDR3: TGTGCCTGGAATCTCGGGACAGTGAACACTGAAGCTTTCTTT. This sequence encodes CAWNLGTVNTEAFF.

V usage is TRBV9 and J usage is TRBJ2-1; TRBD2 might be the D (5 bases). This CDR3 spans 14 amino acids. The germline V gene has CDR1 SGDLS and CDR2 YYNGEE. The V and J ends lost 0 bases and 8 bases respectively, with 12 bases between them. CDR3 DNA sequence: TGTGCCAGCAGCGTAGGTAGTAGCGTCGATGAGCAGTTCTTC. Protein product: CASSVGSSVDEQFF.

This chain links TRBV25-1 with TRBJ2-5; possibly TRBD2 for D (5 bases). The V end was cut by 4 bases, the J end by 1 base, with 10 bases between. This CDR3 region has 14 residues. In germline, CDR1 is MGHDK, CDR2 SYGVNS. CDR3 in amino acids: CASSGVGSQETQYF. The CDR3 coding sequence is TGTGCCAGCAGTGGAGTAGGGAGCCAAGAGACCCAGTACTTC.

This clone came up once. The chain has TRBV5-6 and TRBJ2-7; D is possibly TRBD2 (5 bases). The CDR3 has 14 residues. The germline V gene has CDR1 SGHDT and CDR2 YYEEEE. V gave up 1 base and J gave up 0 bases, with 8 bases separating them. CDR3 sequence (DNA): TGTGCCAGCAGCTTGACCACTAGCTCCTACGAGCAGTACTTC. It codes for CASSLTTSSYEQYF.

V is TRBV7-3 and J is TRBJ2-1, with 9 positions matching TRBD2. The germline V gene has CDR1 SGHTA and CDR2 FQGTGA. The J segment lost 7 bases and the V segment lost 6 bases, leaving 4 bases of the junction unmatched. The CDR3 runs to 13 residues. CDR3 nucleotides: TGTGCCAGCAGAGCTAGCGGGAAGAATGAGCAGTTCTTC. As protein: CASRASGKNEQFF.

The chain joins TRBV5-4 to TRBJ1-2; 9 positions match TRBD1. Germline V lookup: CDR1 SGHNT, CDR2 YYREEE (reference sequence). V was clipped by 2 bases and J by 8 bases; unmatched bases: 4. This CDR3 is built from 13 residues. The CDR3 loop reads CASSLPGQGGYTF. Here the CDR3 DNA reads TGTGCCAGCAGCTTACCGGGACAGGGAGGCTACACCTTC. Full variable domain (outside the CDR3, taken from reference TRBV5-4 and TRBJ1-2): ETGVTQSPTHLIKTRGQQVTLRCSSQSGHNTVSWYQQALGQGPQFIFQYYREEENGRGNFPPRFSGLQFPNYSSELNVNALELDDSALYLCASSLPGQGGYTFGSGTRLTVV.

The chain is built from TRBV27 and TRBJ2-7, with 12 bases that match TRBD2. Germline trimming cut 10 bases from V and 6 bases from J; bases unmatched to any gene: 7. Germline assignment: CDR1 MNHEY and CDR2 SMNVEV (reference sequence). This CDR3 has 13 amino acids. CDR3 residues: CATRLAGVGEQYF. Here the CDR3 DNA reads TGTGCCACCCGACTAGCGGGAGTCGGCGAGCAGTACTTC.

Details on this clone: Other nucleotide sequences from this sample produce the same CDR3. The rearrangement links TRBV28 to TRBJ2-7; perhaps TRBD1 as D (6 bases). Germline lookup yields CDR1 MDHEN and CDR2 SYDVKM. The V end lost 6 bases, the J end lost 2 bases, and 11 bases lay between the germline ends. This CDR3 region has 13 residues. The CDR3 protein is CASRGGGAYEQYF. DNA of the CDR3: TGTGCCAGCAGGGGTGGGGGCGCCTACGAGCAGTACTTC.

V usage is TRBV21-1 and J usage is TRBJ2-1; the D call TRBD1 from the table was never checked on the DNA. TRBV21-1 is tagged as a pseudogene. This CDR3 has 15 amino acids. This CDR3 is CASSPHRGPYNEQFF. The CDR3 DNA follows: TGTGCCAGCAGTCCCCACAGGGGGCCATACAATGAGCAGTTCTTC.

This sequence joins TRBV7-8 and TRBJ2-2, with a weak D call TRBD2 (6 bases). Trimming removed 6 bases from V and 7 bases from J, with 15 bases in between. The CDR3 is 14 amino acids. From germline, CDR1 is SGHVS and CDR2 FQNEAQ. For the CDR3, the DNA is TGTGCCAGCAGGGGGGACTCCGGAATCGGGGAGCTGTTTTTT. Translation gives CASRGDSGIGELFF.

The V and J genes are TRBV5-4 and TRBJ2-2; TRBD2 matches at 7 bases. The V and J ends lost 3 bases and 1 base, in that order; junction bases with no gene match: 6. Germline V lookup: CDR1 SGHNT, CDR2 YYREEE (reference sequence). CDR3 length: 16 residues. The CDR3 DNA follows: TGTGCCAGCAGCTCGCCCACGGGGGGGAACACCGGGGAGCTGTTTTTT. Its protein is CASSSPTGGNTGELFF. Full variable domain (rest looked up from reference TRBV5-4 and TRBJ2-2): ETGVTQSPTHLIKTRGQQVTLRCSSQSGHNTVSWYQQALGQGPQFIFQYYREEENGRGNFPPRFSGLQFPNYSSELNVNALELDDSALYLCASSSPTGGNTGELFFGEGSRLTVL.

The rearrangement uses TRBV2 and TRBJ2-5; possibly TRBD2 for D (6 bases). V lost 6 bases and J 5 bases, leaving 10 bases between the germline ends. Per germline, CDR1 SNHLY and CDR2 FYNNEI. CDR3 length equals 12 residues. For the CDR3, the DNA is TGTGCCAGCAGCGGGAGCGGGGAGACCCAGTACTTC. Protein product: CASSGSGETQYF.

This chain connects TRBV7-4 to TRBJ1-2; possibly TRBD1 for D (5 bases). Germline V gene data show CDR1 as SGHVT and CDR2 as SQSDAQ. The CDR3 runs to 18 residues. The V gene lost 5 bases and the J gene lost 5 bases, with 27 bases spanning the gap. CDR3 protein: CASSGDSESNWGKYGYTF. The CDR3 DNA is TGTGCCAGCAGCGGGGACTCGGAGTCAAACTGGGGAAAATATGGCTACACCTTC.